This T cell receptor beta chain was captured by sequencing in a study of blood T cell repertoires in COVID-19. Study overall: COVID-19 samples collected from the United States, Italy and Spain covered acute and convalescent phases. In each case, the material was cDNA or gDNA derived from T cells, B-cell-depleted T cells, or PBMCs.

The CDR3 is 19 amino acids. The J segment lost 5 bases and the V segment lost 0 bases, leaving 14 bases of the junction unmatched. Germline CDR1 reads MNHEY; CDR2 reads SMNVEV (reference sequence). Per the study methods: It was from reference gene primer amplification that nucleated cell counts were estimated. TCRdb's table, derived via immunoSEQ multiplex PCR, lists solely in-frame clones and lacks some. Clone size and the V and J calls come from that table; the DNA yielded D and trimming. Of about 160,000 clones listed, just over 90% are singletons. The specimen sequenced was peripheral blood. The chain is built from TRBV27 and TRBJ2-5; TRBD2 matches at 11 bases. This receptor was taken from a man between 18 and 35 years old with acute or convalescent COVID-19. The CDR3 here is CASSLSGTTSGAVGETQYF. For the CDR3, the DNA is TGTGCCAGCAGTTTATCAGGCACGACTAGCGGGGCGGTTGGGGAGACCCAGTACTTC.